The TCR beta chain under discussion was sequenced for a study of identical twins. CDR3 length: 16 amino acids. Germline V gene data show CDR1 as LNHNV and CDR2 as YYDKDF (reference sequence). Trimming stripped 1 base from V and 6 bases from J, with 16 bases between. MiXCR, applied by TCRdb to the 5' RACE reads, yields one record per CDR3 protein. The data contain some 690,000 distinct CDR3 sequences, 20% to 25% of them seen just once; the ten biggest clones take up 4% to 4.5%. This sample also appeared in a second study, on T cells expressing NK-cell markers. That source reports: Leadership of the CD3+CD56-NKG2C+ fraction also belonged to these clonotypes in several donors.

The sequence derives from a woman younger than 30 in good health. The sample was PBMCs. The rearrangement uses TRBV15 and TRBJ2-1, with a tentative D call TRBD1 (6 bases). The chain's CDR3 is CATSRGRDTAVNEQFF. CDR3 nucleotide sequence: TGTGCCACCAGCAGAGGCCGGGACACCGCCGTCAATGAGCAGTTCTTC.